This T cell receptor beta chain was obtained from a study of cytomegalovirus exposure and HLA in healthy donors. This table comes from immunoSEQ multiplex PCR, and its TCRdb copy is limited to in-frame clones, with some not included. The table lists 90,000 to 150,000 clones, around nine tenths of them singletons. There are 14 residues in the CDR3. Germline V CDR1 and CDR2: LGHNA, YNFKEQ. Trimming cost V 1 base and J 5 bases; bases outside gene matches: 3. Findings and caveats of the study: Among the CMV-associated chains, three were confirmed in vitro as specific for CMV antigens. The classifier, whose performance was assessed in both the original and validation cohorts, reportedly diagnosed cytomegalovirus status with high specificity and sensitivity.

While the first cohort had 600 to 850 subjects, the donors belonged to the separate validation cohort of fewer than 150 subjects. This clone was detected a few times. Its antigen is as yet unknown. The gene calls are TRBV4-2 and TRBJ2-7; TRBD1 matches 9 bases. Sequencing was done on a sample of PBMCs. The TCR comes from a man aged 18 to 30 in good health and CMV-seropositive. The CDR3 loop reads CASSQAGTGNEQYF. CDR3 sequence (DNA): TGTGCCAGCAGCCAAGCCGGGACAGGGAACGAGCAGTACTTC.